Shown below are 13 T cell receptor beta chains from a single sample sequenced in a study of blood T cells in healthy people across ages. A J-beta primer mix and a sample-barcoded 5' primer were used in a second PCR of about 7 to 12 cycles. One entry per CDR3 protein, called by TCRdb with MiXCR from the 5' RACE reads. The data hold about 620,000 distinct CDR3 sequences, with around 21% observed a single time. The source material was blood. The receptors derive from a man between 65 and 79 years old in good health.

The V call is TRBV3-1, the J call TRBJ1-6, with unresolved D. Trimming shortened V by 0 bases and J by 9 bases, and 9 bases separated the two germline ends. Germline assignment: CDR1 LGHDT and CDR2 YNNKEL (reference sequence). This CDR3 has 14 amino acids. The CDR3 DNA sequence: TGTGCCAGCAGCCAAGATACCGCCTTTTCACCCCTCCACTTT. The encoded protein is CASSQDTAFSPLHF.

In DNA, the CDR3 is TGTGCCAGCAGTGAAGGGGGCAACGAGCAGTACTTC. Protein product: CASSEGGNEQYF. The genes are TRBV2 and TRBJ2-7, with D possibly being TRBD1 (5 bases). The CDR3 is 12 residues long. Germline-derived CDR1 and CDR2 are SNHLY and FYNNEI. V lost 1 base and J 5 bases, leaving 6 bases between the germline ends.

In this sample, this clonotype turned up many times. This chain links TRBV28 with TRBJ2-3; 9 nucleotides match TRBD2. Looked up from germline, CDR1 is MDHEN and CDR2 is SYDVKM. This CDR3 has 16 residues. The J segment lost 1 base and the V segment lost 5 bases, leaving 7 bases of the junction unmatched. CDR3 sequence reads: CASSEGLAGRTDTQYF. CDR3 nucleotides: TGTGCCAGCAGTGAAGGTCTAGCGGGACGCACAGATACGCAGTATTTT.

In this sample, this clonotype turned up a few times. The chain is built from TRBV9 and TRBJ1-2; D possibly corresponds to TRBD1 (6 bases). Trimming pared 0 bases from V and 4 bases from J, leaving 10 bases between. Germline V gene lookup returns CDR1 SGDLS and CDR2 YYNGEE. The CDR3 length is 14 residues. CDR3 sequence reads: CASSVAGAFYGYTF. The CDR3 DNA follows: TGTGCCAGCAGCGTAGCAGGGGCTTTCTATGGCTACACCTTC.

This clonotype was observed many times. CDR3: CASSLSAGQGYEQYF. For the CDR3, the DNA is TGTGCCAGCAGTTTATCAGCGGGACAGGGCTACGAGCAGTACTTC. The J gene is TRBJ2-7, the V gene TRBV27; 9 bases map to TRBD1. Germline trimming cut 0 bases from V and 3 bases from J; bases unmatched to any gene: 3. The V gene's germline CDR1 is MNHEY and CDR2 SMNVEV (reference sequence). This CDR3 spans 15 amino acids.

The chain couples TRBV2 to TRBJ2-7; possibly TRBD2 for D (6 bases). The J call is uncertain, as TRBJ2-1 better fits the DNA end. The CDR3 is 14 residues long. Germline-derived CDR1 and CDR2 are SNHLY and FYNNEI. CDR3 in DNA: TGTGCCAGCAGTCTTCACGGGAGTAAGTATGAGCAGTTCTTC. Its protein is CASSLHGSKYEQFF.

The V gene is TRBV20-1, the J gene TRBJ2-3; D is unresolved. In germline, CDR1 is DFQATT, CDR2 SNEGSKA (reference sequence). CDR3 length: 14 amino acids. Trimming pared 4 bases from V and 2 bases from J, leaving 13 bases between. This chain's CDR3 is CSAKLPTHTDTQYF. The CDR3 bases are TGCAGTGCTAAGCTGCCCACCCACACAGATACGCAGTATTTT.

The chain uses TRBV6-2 or TRBV6-3 and TRBJ2-5; D uncertain. This CDR3 region has 12 residues. The V end was cut by 11 bases, the J end by 4 bases, with 14 bases between. The germline V gene has CDR1 MNHEY and CDR2 SVGEGT. The CDR3, as DNA: TGTGCCGCAGCGACGACAAGAGAGACCCAGTACTTC. Protein: CAAATTRETQYF.

V usage is TRBV3-1 and J usage is TRBJ2-6, with D uncertain. Germline lookup yields CDR1 LGHDT and CDR2 YNNKEL (reference sequence). The CDR3 runs to 16 residues. V gave up 0 bases and J gave up 0 bases, with 6 bases separating them. This chain's CDR3 is CASSQDLSSGANVLTF. CDR3 DNA: TGTGCCAGCAGCCAAGATCTAAGCTCTGGGGCCAACGTCCTGACTTTC.

Comments on this clonotype: The CDR3 does not close with the conserved phenylalanine or tryptophan, likely indicating a read error. The DNA is left out, because the CDR3 cannot be placed on it with certainty; the CDR3 is given as TCRdb lists it. The chain employs TRBV20-1 and TRBJ1-4; whether TRBD1, the table's D call, matches the DNA was not checked. Germline V CDR1 and CDR2: DFQATT, SNEGSKA (reference sequence). From its first to its last residue, the CDR3 has 15 amino acids. CDR3 amino acids: CSARDLGTRNEKLLS.

This clonotype was picked up a small number of times. The rearrangement uses TRBV27 and TRBJ2-1, with D perhaps matching TRBD2 (6 bases). CDR3 length: 13 residues. The germline V and J ends were trimmed by 7 bases and 3 bases, with 10 bases remaining between them. The germline V gene encodes CDR1 MNHEY and CDR2 SMNVEV (reference sequence). The chain's CDR3 is CASKGGIYNEQFF. For the CDR3, the DNA is TGTGCCAGCAAGGGCGGGATCTACAATGAGCAGTTCTTC.

The V gene is TRBV7-9, the J gene TRBJ2-5; tentatively, D is TRBD2 (5 bases). The J call may be mistaken, given a closer DNA end match to TRBJ2-7. The CDR3 length is 16 residues. Germline V gene lookup returns CDR1 SEHNR and CDR2 FQNEAQ (reference sequence). The CDR3 DNA sequence: TGTGCCAGCAGCTATGGACGGACCGGAGGCCGCTACGAGCAGTACTTC. Translation gives CASSYGRTGGRYEQYF.

DNA for the CDR3: TGTGCCAGCAGTGACGAGGCAGGCTACAATGAGCAGTTCTTC. It translates to CASSDEAGYNEQFF. The chain has TRBV6-4 and TRBJ2-1; no definite D call. The germline CDR1 and CDR2 sequences are MRHNA and SNTAGT. CDR3 length: 14 amino acids. The V and J ends lost 2 bases and 3 bases respectively, with 8 bases between them.